A selection of T cell receptor beta chains follows, all from one sample in a study of early T cells in non-severe SARS-CoV-2 infection. TCRdb analysed the 5' RACE reads with MiXCR anew, one entry per CDR3 protein. The table shows tens of thousands of distinct CDR3 sequences, with about 4.9% occurring only once. The sample was whole blood, taken at baseline. The receptors stem from an adult who was a healthcare worker with PCR-confirmed SARS-CoV-2 infection or an uninfected control (not recorded which). CDR3s include the opening cysteine and the closing phenylalanine or tryptophan. The D gene is left open where the match is weak. Size values are once, few and many counts, or a class for expanded clones, and some rows have none.

j_call | d_call | v_call | cdr3_length | clone_size | cdr3_nt | cdr3_aa
TRBJ1-1 | TRBD1 | TRBV18 | 12 | large | TGTGCCAGCTCATCAGGGGGCGAGTCAGCTTTCTTT | CASSSGGESAFF
TRBJ2-7 | TRBD2 | TRBV29-1 | 12 | NA | TGCAGCGTCGTTCCGGGGGGCTACGAGCAGTACTTC | CSVVPGGYEQYF
TRBJ2-7 | TRBD1 | TRBV7-4 | 16 | NA | TGTGCCAGCAGCAGTCCCCGGGACAGGGCCTCCTACGAGCAGTACTTC | CASSSPRDRASYEQYF
TRBJ2-5 | NA | TRBV7-8 | 12 | many | TGTGCCAGCAGCTTTTCCCAAGAGACCCAGTACTTC | CASSFSQETQYF
TRBJ2-7 | NA | TRBV29-1 | 13 | many | TGCAGCGTTATAACCGGGCCGTACTACGAGCAGTACTTC | CSVITGPYYEQYF
TRBJ1-6 | NA | TRBV18 | 14 | NA | TGTGCCAGCTCACCCGAAGAGGATAATTCACCCCTCCACTTT | CASSPEEDNSPLHF
TRBJ2-2 | NA | TRBV5-4 | 15 | few | TGTGCCAGCAGCTTGGAGGGGGTAGACACCGGGGAGCTGTTTTTT | CASSLEGVDTGELFF
TRBJ2-7 | TRBD1 | TRBV20-1 | 17 | many | TGCAGTGCAATGGGGCAGCAGAGCGGACAGGGTTTGTACGAGCAGTACTTC | CSAMGQQSGQGLYEQYF
TRBJ2-7 | NA | TRBV18 | 14 | many | TGTGCCAGCTCCAGTGGAGAACCCCCCTACGAGCAGTACTTC | CASSSGEPPYEQYF
TRBJ2-2 | NA | TRBV24-1 | 15 | few | TGTGCCACCAACCGGGGAGCAGGCTCAACCGGGGAGCTGTTTTTT | CATNRGAGSTGELFF
TRBJ2-1 | TRBD2 | TRBV7-7 | 14 | many | TGTGCTAGCAGCGGGATCGACTCCTACAATGAGCAGTTCTTC | CASSGIDSYNEQFF
TRBJ1-2 | TRBD1 | TRBV4-3 | 18 | many | TGCGCCAGCAGCCAAGAGTTATCGGGACAGGGGGGTAACTATGGCTACACCTTC | CASSQELSGQGGNYGYTF
TRBJ2-7 | TRBD2 | TRBV7-2 | 16 | many | TGTGCCAGCAGCTTAGGTACTAGCGGGGGACCGTACGAGCAGTACTTC | CASSLGTSGGPYEQYF
TRBJ2-1 | TRBD2 | TRBV18 | 19 | many | TGTGCCAGCTCACCACCGGGGCCCGACCAAGCGGGAGGGAACAATGAGCAGTTCTTC | CASSPPGPDQAGGNNEQFF
TRBJ1-6 | NA | TRBV12-3/TRBV12-4 | 13 | many | TGTGCCAGCAGTTTTGGGCCGAGTTCACCCCTCCACTTT | CASSFGPSSPLHF
TRBJ2-2 | NA | TRBV2 | 16 | NA | TGTGCCAGCAGTGCCCCCGTTATTGGGGGGAGCGGGGAGCTGTTTTTT | CASSAPVIGGSGELFF
TRBJ1-5 | TRBD1 | TRBV19 | 15 | many | TGTGCCAGTAGTCCGCAGACAGGGGGCAATCAGCCCCAGCATTTT | CASSPQTGGNQPQHF
TRBJ2-5 | NA | TRBV5-1 | 12 | many | TGCGCCAGCAGCCGTGAACAAGAGACCCAGTACTTC | CASSREQETQYF
TRBJ2-7 | TRBD2 | TRBV29-1 | 14 | many | TGCAGCGTGCTCACTAGCGGGGGATCCTACGAGCAGTACTTC | CSVLTSGGSYEQYF
TRBJ1-1 | TRBD1 | TRBV5-5 | 15 | many | TGTGCCAGCAGCAACCGGGACAGCATGAACACTGAAGCTTTCTTT | CASSNRDSMNTEAFF
TRBJ1-2 | NA | TRBV18 | 13 | many | TGTGCCAGCTCACCGGTCGGGGCCAATGGCTACACCTTC | CASSPVGANGYTF
TRBJ1-1 | TRBD1 | TRBV4-1 | 16 | NA | TGCGCCAGCAGCCCCGGACAGGCCACTGGGAACACTGAAGCTTTCTTT | CASSPGQATGNTEAFF
TRBJ2-7 | NA | TRBV19 | 16 | many | TGTGCCAGTAGTATTTCAGCAGCTCGCGGGGACTACGAGCAGTACTTC | CASSISAARGDYEQYF
TRBJ2-7 | TRBD2 | TRBV5-5 | 15 | many | TGTGCCAGCAGCACACTAGCGGGAGGAATGTACGAGCAGTACTTC | CASSTLAGGMYEQYF
TRBJ1-5 | NA | TRBV11-2 | 13 | NA | TGTGCCAGCAGCGTACAGGGATCATTCCCCCAGCATTTT | CASSVQGSFPQHF
TRBJ2-4 | NA | TRBV15 | 17 | many | TGTGCCACCAGCAGAGATATCACAAGCAGGGGCAAAAACATTCAGTACTTC | CATSRDITSRGKNIQYF
TRBJ1-4 | NA | TRBV5-1 | 15 | many | TGCGCCAGCAGAGCTGACACAAGGGCTTACGGAAAACTGTTTTTT | CASRADTRAYGKLFF
TRBJ2-3 | TRBD2 | TRBV12-3/TRBV12-4 | 14 | many | TGTGCCAGCAGCACACTAGCGGGGCGAGATACGCAGTATTTT | CASSTLAGRDTQYF
TRBJ2-3 | TRBD2 | TRBV6-2/TRBV6-3 | 18 | NA | TGTGCCAGCAGTTATCCGACTAGCGGGGGGGCGGCAACAGATACGCAGTATTTT | CASSYPTSGGAATDTQYF
TRBJ1-5 | NA | TRBV12-3/TRBV12-4 | 12 | many | TGTGCCAGCAGAGGTTCCGTTCCGCCCCAGCATTTT | CASRGSVPPQHF
TRBJ2-5 | NA | TRBV7-2 | 15 | many | TGTGCCAGCAGCTTATCCGGACAGCCGCCGAAGACCCAGTACTTC | CASSLSGQPPKTQYF
TRBJ2-4 | TRBD1 | TRBV19 | 14 | many | TGTGCCAGTACCCCAGGACAGGGGATGAACATTCAGTACTTC | CASTPGQGMNIQYF
TRBJ2-1 | NA | TRBV24-1 | 14 | many | TGTGCCACCAGTGATTCCCCAGCCTGGGATGAGCAGTTCTTC | CATSDSPAWDEQFF
TRBJ2-4 | NA | TRBV28 | 15 | few | TGTGCCAGCGCCCTGACAGTAGCGGCCAAAAACATTCAGTACTTC | CASALTVAAKNIQYF
TRBJ2-7 | NA | TRBV28 | 15 | few | TGTGCCAGCAGAATGGAGCCGGGACCCTCCTACGAGCAGTACTTC | CASRMEPGPSYEQYF
TRBJ2-1 | TRBD2 | TRBV6-2/TRBV6-3 | 14 | many | TGTGCCAGCAGGACCGGGGGGAGGTACAATGAGCAGTTCTTC | CASRTGGRYNEQFF
TRBJ2-3 | NA | TRBV7-6 | 16 | few | TGTGCCAGCAGCTCCCCCCCAGGGCTTCGCACAGATACGCAGTATTTT | CASSSPPGLRTDTQYF
TRBJ1-5 | NA | TRBV7-9 | 12 | NA | TGTGCCAGCAGCTACGCGAATCAGCCCCAGCATTTT | CASSYANQPQHF
TRBJ2-7 | NA | TRBV5-1 | 11 | many | TGCGCCAGCAGCTCAGGCTACGAGCAGTACTTC | CASSSGYEQYF
TRBJ2-7 | TRBD1 | TRBV20-1 | 15 | many | TGCAGTGCTAGAGGCACTCGGGACAGGGGGAGGGAGCAGTACTTC | CSARGTRDRGREQYF
TRBJ1-5 | NA | TRBV12-3/TRBV12-4 | 13 | many | TGTGCCAGCAGTTCGGACAGCGTCAGGCCCCAGCATTTT | CASSSDSVRPQHF
TRBJ2-1 | TRBD1 | TRBV29-1 | 13 | many | TGCAGCGTTGGGGACAGGGGGTCGGGTGAGCAGTTCTTC | CSVGDRGSGEQFF
TRBJ2-2 | TRBD1 | TRBV12-3/TRBV12-4 | 14 | medium-sized | TGTGCCAGCAGGGGACAGGGAGACACCGGGGAGCTGTTTTTT | CASRGQGDTGELFF
TRBJ1-1 | NA | TRBV11-1 | 13 | many | TGTGCCAGCAGCTTCGAGGAGAACACTGAAGCTTTCTTT | CASSFEENTEAFF
TRBJ1-6 | TRBD1 | TRBV7-9 | 14 | NA | TGTGCCAGCAGATCTACAGGGGCCAATTCACCCCTCCACTTT | CASRSTGANSPLHF
TRBJ1-5 | NA | TRBV4-2 | 16 | many | TGTGCCAGCAGCCTTCTACATGGGGGCGGAGGTCAGCCCCAGCATTTT | CASSLLHGGGGQPQHF
TRBJ2-3 | NA | TRBV20-1 | 12 | many | TGCAGTGCTAGGGAGAGCTCAGATACGCAGTATTTT | CSARESSDTQYF
TRBJ2-7 | TRBD1 | TRBV10-3 | 17 | many | TGTGCCATCAGTGAGTCGATTGGGACAGGGGGCCGGTACGAGCAGTACTTC | CAISESIGTGGRYEQYF
TRBJ2-1 | TRBD1 | TRBV29-1 | 12 | many | TGCAGCGTTGATAGGACAGGGAATGAGCAGTTCTTC | CSVDRTGNEQFF
TRBJ2-7 | NA | TRBV5-1 | 14 | many | TGCGCCAGCAGCTTGGGGGTAAGCTCCTACGAGCAGTACTTC | CASSLGVSSYEQYF
TRBJ2-4 | NA | TRBV11-2 | 18 | many | TGTGCCAGCAGCTTAGCTTTGGGGGGGCCACTAGCCAAAAACATTCAGTACTTC | CASSLALGGPLAKNIQYF
TRBJ2-5 | NA | TRBV27 | 15 | many | TGTGCCAGCAGTTCCCGGCGAGGCGGCCAAGAGACCCAGTACTTC | CASSSRRGGQETQYF
TRBJ2-1 | NA | TRBV20-1 | 11 | many | TGCAGTGCTTACCGCTCCAATGAGCAGTTCTTC | CSAYRSNEQFF
TRBJ1-3 | NA | TRBV11-1 | 16 | few | TGTGCCAGCTCGGGTACCAGCACCGACTCTGGAAACACCATATATTTT | CASSGTSTDSGNTIYF
TRBJ1-5 | NA | TRBV7-3 | 10 | many | TGTGCCAGCAGCTCCCCGCCCCAGCATTTT | CASSSPPQHF
TRBJ2-7 | NA | TRBV28 | 11 | many | TGTGCCAGCAGTTTGAAATACGAGCAGTACTTC | CASSLKYEQYF
TRBJ2-5 | TRBD2 | TRBV6-6 | 15 | NA | TGTGCCAGCAGTCTGATGGGAGGGCAATTATTGACCCAGTACTTC | CASSLMGGQLLTQYF